This paragraph covers one T cell receptor beta chain sequence. Its antigen is unknown. The read terminates 3 residues before the CDR3 end, so the remaining end is supplied by the germline J gene. Unmatched junction bases numbered 5, after V lost 0 bases and J lost 4 bases. Looked up from germline, CDR1 is LGHNA and CDR2 is YNFKEQ. The CDR3 totals 16 residues. The sample belongs to a study of T cells in women clearing cervical HPV infection. Whole-study context: Cases were women with histologically confirmed HPV16-related CIN3 or worse, including a couple of invasive cancers. Case blood drawn at lesion detection; control blood after infection cleared.

Study-wide points: Effector/memory and HPV-specific T cells were not isolated, and association timing is unknown. Unknown T-cell numbers per sample may underlie the richness differences.

The table came from immunoSEQ multiplex PCR; TCRdb's copy has only in-frame clones and leaves some out. The sample's table shows around 15,000 clones. This receptor was identified in a woman aged 18 to 69 with a cervical HPV16 infection that either progressed to CIN3+ or cleared (not recorded which). The gene calls are TRBV4-2 and TRBJ2-1, with 8 bases matching TRBD1. Sequenced material: blood buffy coat. This CDR3 reads CASSQDAGGRYNEQFF. The DNA read from the CDR3 is TGTGCCAGCAGCCAAGATGCAGGGGGCCGATACAATGAG.